The sequence of this TCR beta chain was determined in a study of sequential checkpoint blockade in melanoma. In the study overall: Each arm's sequence ended with maintenance nivolumab.

Treatment described: randomized to nivolumab then ipilimumab (arm A) or the reverse (arm B). The repertoire was sequenced with immunoSEQ multiplex PCR; TCRdb's copy has only in-frame clones and lacks some. The sample contains just over 15,000 clones, around 77% of which appear only once. This CDR3 is 13 amino acids long. The sequence derives from a human donor with melanoma. This specimen consisted of CD8+ T cells sorted from blood (inferred from file names), obtained from a patient given nivolumab and ipilimumab in sequence. This chain joins TRBV21-1 and TRBJ2-2; the table gives TRBD2 as D, unverified against the DNA. TRBV21-1 is labeled a pseudogene. The CDR3 is CASSKVRSGELFF. The CDR3 coding sequence is TGTGCCAGCAGCAAAGTACGGAGCGGGGAGCTGTTTTTT.